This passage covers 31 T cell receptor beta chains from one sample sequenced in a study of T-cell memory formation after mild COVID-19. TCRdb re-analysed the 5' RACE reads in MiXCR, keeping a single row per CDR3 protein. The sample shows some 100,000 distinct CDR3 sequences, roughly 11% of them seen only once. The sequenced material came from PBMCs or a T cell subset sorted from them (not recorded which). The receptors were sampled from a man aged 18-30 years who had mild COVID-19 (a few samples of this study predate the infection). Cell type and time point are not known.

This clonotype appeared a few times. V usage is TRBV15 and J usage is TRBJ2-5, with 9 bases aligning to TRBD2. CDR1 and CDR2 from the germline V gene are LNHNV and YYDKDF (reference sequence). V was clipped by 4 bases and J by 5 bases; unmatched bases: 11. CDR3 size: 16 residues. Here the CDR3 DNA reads TGTGCCACCAGCACCTGGTCGTTGGGACTAGCTGAGACCCAGTACTTC. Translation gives CATSTWSLGLAETQYF. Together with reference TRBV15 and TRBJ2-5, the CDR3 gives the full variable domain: DAMVIQNPRYQVTQFGKPVTLSCSQTLNHNVMYWYQQKSSQAPKLLFHYYDKDFNNEADTPDNFQSRRPNTSFCFLDIRSPGLGDTAMYLCATSTWSLGLAETQYFGPGTRLLVL.

The CDR3 DNA sequence: TGCGCCAGCAGCCCAACTCAGGACAGGGGTGTATCCTACGAGCAGTACTTC. This codes for CASSPTQDRGVSYEQYF. The chain has TRBV4-3 and TRBJ2-7; 9 bases align to TRBD1. The CDR3 is 17 residues long. Per the germline V gene, CDR1 is LGHNA and CDR2 is YSLEER. The junction had 11 bases not matched to a gene; V was cut back by 4 bases and J by 1 base.

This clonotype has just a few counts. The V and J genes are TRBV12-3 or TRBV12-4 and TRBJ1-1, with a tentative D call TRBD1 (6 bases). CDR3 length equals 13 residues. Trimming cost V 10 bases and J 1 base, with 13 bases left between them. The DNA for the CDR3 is TGTGCCACCACCGGACAGTCGAACACTGAAGCTTTCTTT. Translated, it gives CATTGQSNTEAFF.

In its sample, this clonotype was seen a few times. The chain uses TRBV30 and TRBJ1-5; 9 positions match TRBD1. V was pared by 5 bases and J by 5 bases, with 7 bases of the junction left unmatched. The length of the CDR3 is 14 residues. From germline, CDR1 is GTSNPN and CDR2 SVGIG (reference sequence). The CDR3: CAWGGTGRHQPQHF. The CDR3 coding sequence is TGTGCCTGGGGAGGGACAGGGAGGCATCAGCCCCAGCATTTT. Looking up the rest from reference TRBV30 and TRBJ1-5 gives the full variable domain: SQTIHQWPATLVQPVGSPLSLECTVEGTSNPNLYWYRQAAGRGLQLLFYSVGIGQISSEVPQNLSASRPQDRQFILSSKKLLLSDSGFYLCAWGGTGRHQPQHFGDGTRLSIL.

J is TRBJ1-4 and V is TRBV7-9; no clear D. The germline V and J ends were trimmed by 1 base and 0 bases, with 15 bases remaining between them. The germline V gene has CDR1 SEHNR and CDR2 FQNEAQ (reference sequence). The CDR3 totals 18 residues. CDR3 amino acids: CASSLGWGNRATNEKLFF. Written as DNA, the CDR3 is TGTGCCAGCAGCTTAGGTTGGGGAAACCGCGCAACTAATGAAAAACTGTTTTTT.

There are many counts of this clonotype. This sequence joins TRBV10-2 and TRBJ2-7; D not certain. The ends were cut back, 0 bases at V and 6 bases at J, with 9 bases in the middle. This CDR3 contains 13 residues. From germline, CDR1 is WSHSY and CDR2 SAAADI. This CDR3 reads CASSESVGSEQYV. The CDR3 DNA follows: TGCGCCAGCAGTGAGTCGGTGGGGTCCGAGCAGTACGTC.

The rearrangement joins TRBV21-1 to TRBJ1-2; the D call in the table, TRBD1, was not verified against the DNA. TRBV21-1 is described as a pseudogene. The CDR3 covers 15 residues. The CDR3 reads CASSKDPAPTDGYTF. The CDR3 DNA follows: TGTGCCAGCAGCAAAGACCCTGCCCCTACGGATGGCTACACCTTC.

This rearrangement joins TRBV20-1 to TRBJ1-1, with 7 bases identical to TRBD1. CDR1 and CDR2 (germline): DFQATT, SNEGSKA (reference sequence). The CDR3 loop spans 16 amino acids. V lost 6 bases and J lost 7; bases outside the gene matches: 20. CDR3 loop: CSAAPPDRPDWGEAFF. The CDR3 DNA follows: TGCAGTGCCGCACCCCCGGACAGGCCGGATTGGGGTGAAGCTTTCTTT.

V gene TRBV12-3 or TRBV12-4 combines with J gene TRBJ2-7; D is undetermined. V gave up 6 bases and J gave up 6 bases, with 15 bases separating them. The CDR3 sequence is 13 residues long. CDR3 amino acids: CASSLGESPEQYV. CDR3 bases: TGTGCCAGCAGCCTAGGTGAGAGTCCCGAGCAGTACGTC.

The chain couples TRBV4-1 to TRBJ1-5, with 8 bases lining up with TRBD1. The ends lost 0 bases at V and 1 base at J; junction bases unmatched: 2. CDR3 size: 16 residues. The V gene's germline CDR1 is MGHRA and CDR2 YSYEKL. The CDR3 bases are TGCGCCAGCAGCCAAGATCGGACAGGGAGCAATCAGCCCCAGCATTTT. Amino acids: CASSQDRTGSNQPQHF.

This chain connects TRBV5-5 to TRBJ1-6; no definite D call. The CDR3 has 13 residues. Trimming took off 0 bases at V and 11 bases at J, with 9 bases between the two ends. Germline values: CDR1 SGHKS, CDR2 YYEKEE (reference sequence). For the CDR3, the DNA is TGTGCCAGCAGCTTGGTTCACGGTCCACCCCTCCACTTT. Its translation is CASSLVHGPPLHF. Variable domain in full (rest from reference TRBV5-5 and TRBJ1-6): DAGVTQSPTHLIKTRGQQVTLRCSPISGHKSVSWYQQVLGQGPQFIFQYYEKEERGRGNFPDRFSARQFPNYSSELNVNALLLGDSALYLCASSLVHGPPLHFGNGTRLTVT.

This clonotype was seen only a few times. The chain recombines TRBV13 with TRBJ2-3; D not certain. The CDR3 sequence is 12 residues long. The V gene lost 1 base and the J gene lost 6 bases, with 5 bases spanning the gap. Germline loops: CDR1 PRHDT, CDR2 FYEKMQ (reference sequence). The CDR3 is CASSLEVDTQYF. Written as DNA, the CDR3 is TGTGCCAGCAGCTTAGAGGTCGATACGCAGTATTTT.

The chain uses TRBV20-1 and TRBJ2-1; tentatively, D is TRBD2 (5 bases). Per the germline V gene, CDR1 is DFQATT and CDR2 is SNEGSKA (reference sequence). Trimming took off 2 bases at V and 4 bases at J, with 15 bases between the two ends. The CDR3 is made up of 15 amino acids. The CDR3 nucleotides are TGCAGTGCTAGAACCCGAGGTAGGGAGTACAATGAGCAGTTCTTC. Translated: CSARTRGREYNEQFF.

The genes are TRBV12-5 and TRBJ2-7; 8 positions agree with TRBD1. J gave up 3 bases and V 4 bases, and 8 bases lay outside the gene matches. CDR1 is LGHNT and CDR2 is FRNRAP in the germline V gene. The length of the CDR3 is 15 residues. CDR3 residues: CASGWWTGSFYEQYF. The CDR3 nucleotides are TGTGCTAGTGGTTGGTGGACAGGGAGTTTCTACGAGCAGTACTTC.

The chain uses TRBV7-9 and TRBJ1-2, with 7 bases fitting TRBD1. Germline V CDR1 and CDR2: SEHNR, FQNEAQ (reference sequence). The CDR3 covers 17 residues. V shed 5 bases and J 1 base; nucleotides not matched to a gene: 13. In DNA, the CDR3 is TGTGCCAGCAGCCTACGTAACGACAGGGATGATAACTATGGCTACACCTTC. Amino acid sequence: CASSLRNDRDDNYGYTF. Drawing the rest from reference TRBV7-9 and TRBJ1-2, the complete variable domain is DTGVSQNPRHKITKRGQNVTFRCDPISEHNRLYWYRQTLGQGPEFLTYFQNEAQLEKSRLLSDRFSAERPKGSFSTLEIQRTEQGDSAMYLCASSLRNDRDDNYGYTFGSGTRLTVV.

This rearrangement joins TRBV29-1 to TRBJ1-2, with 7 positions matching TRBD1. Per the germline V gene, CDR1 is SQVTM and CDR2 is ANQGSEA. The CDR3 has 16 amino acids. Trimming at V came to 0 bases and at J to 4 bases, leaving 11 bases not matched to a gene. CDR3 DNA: TGCAGCGTTGAAGAACATGACAGGGCCGAGTTCTATGGCTACACCTTC. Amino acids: CSVEEHDRAEFYGYTF. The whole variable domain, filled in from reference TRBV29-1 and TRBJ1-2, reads SAVISQKPSRDICQRGTSLTIQCQVDSQVTMMFWYRQQPGQSLTLIATANQGSEATYESGFVIDKFPISRPNLTFSTLTVSNMSPEDSSIYLCSVEEHDRAEFYGYTFGSGTRLTVV.

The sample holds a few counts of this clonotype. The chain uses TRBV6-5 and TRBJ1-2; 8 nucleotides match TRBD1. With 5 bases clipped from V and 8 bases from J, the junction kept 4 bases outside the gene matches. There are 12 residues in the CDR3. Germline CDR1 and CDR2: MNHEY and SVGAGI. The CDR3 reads CASSGTGQGYTF. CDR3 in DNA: TGTGCCAGCAGTGGGACAGGTCAAGGCTACACCTTC.

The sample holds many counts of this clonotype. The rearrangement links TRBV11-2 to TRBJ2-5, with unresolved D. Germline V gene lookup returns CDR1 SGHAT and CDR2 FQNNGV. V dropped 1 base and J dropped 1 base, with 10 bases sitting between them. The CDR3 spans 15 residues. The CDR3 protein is CASSLVSSSQETQYF. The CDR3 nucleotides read TGTGCCAGCAGCTTAGTTTCGTCCAGCCAAGAGACCCAGTACTTC.

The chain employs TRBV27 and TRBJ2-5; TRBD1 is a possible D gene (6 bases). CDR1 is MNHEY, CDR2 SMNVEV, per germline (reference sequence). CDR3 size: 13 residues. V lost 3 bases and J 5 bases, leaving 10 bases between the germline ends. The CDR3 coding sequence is TGTGCCAGCAGTTTCAGGGGTGAGGAGACCCAGTACTTC. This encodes CASSFRGEETQYF.

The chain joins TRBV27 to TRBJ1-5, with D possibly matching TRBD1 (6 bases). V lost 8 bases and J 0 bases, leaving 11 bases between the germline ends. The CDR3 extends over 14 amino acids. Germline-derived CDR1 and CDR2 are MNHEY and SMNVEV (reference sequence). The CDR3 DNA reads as TGTGCCAGCTCGACAGGTTTTAGCAATCAGCCCCAGCATTTT. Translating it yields CASSTGFSNQPQHF.

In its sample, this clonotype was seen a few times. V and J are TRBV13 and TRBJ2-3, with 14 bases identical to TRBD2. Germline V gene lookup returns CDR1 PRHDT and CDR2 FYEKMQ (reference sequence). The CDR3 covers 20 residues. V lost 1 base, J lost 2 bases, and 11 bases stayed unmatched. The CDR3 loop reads CASSLEGLAGESLDTDTQYF. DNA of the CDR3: TGTGCCAGCAGCTTAGAGGGACTAGCGGGGGAAAGCCTAGACACAGATACGCAGTATTTT.

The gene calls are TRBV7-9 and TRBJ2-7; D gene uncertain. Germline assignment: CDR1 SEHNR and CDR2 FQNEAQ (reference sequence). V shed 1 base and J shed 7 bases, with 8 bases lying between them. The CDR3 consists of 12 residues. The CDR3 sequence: CASSLVAREQYF. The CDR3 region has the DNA TGTGCCAGCAGCTTAGTCGCGAGGGAGCAGTACTTC.

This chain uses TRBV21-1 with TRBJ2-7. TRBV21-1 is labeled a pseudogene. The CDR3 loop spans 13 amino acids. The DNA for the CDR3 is TGTGCCAGCCACAGCAGTCACCCCTACGAGCAGTACGTC. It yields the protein CASHSSHPYEQYV.

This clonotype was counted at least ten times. Here the CDR3 DNA reads TGTGCCAGCAGCTTTCTTCTCAGACAGGGAAACACCGGGGAGCTGTTTTTT. Amino acids: CASSFLLRQGNTGELFF. The chain has TRBV5-5 and TRBJ2-2; TRBD1 aligns across 7 bases. CDR1 and CDR2 from the germline V gene are SGHKS and YYEKEE (reference sequence). CDR3 length: 17 residues. J lost 2 bases, V lost 2 bases, and 9 bases had no gene match.

The CDR3 protein is CASSQEGPLHQPQHF. CDR3 coding DNA: TGCGCCAGCAGCCAAGAGGGGCCCTTGCATCAGCCCCAGCATTTT. The chain recombines TRBV4-1 with TRBJ1-5, with a tentative D call TRBD1 (5 bases). This CDR3 is built from 15 residues. V shed 0 bases and J shed 5 bases, with 11 bases lying between them. Germline V gene lookup returns CDR1 MGHRA and CDR2 YSYEKL.

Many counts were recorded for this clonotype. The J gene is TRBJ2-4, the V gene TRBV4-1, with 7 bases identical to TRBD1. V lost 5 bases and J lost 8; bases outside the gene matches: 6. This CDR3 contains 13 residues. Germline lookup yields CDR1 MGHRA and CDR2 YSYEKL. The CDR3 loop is CASSEQGFDIQYF. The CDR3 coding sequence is TGCGCCAGCAGCGAACAGGGGTTTGACATTCAGTACTTC.

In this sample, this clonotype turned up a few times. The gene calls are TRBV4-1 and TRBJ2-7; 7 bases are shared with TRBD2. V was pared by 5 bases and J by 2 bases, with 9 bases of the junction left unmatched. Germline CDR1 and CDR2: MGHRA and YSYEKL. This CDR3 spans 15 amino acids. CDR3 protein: CASSGTSANTYEQYF. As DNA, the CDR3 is TGCGCCAGCAGCGGAACTAGCGCGAACACCTACGAGCAGTACTTC.

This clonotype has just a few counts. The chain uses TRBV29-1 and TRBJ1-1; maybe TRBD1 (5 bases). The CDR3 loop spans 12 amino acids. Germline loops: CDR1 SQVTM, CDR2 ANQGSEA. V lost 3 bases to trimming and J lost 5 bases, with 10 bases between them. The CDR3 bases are TGCAGCGTTGAGCCAGGGCGGACTGAAGCTTTCTTT. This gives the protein CSVEPGRTEAFF.

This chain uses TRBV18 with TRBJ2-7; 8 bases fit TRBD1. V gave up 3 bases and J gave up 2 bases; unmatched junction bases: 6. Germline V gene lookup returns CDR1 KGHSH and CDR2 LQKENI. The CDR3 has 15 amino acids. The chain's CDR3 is CASSPSRTGPYEQYF. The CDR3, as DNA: TGTGCCAGCTCACCCTCCCGGACAGGGCCCTACGAGCAGTACTTC.

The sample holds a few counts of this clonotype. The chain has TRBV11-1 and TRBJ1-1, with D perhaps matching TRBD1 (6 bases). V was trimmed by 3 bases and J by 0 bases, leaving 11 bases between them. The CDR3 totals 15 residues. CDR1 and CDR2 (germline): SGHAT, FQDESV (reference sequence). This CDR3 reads CASSFTTGLNTEAFF. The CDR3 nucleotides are TGTGCCAGCAGCTTCACGACAGGCTTGAACACTGAAGCTTTCTTT.

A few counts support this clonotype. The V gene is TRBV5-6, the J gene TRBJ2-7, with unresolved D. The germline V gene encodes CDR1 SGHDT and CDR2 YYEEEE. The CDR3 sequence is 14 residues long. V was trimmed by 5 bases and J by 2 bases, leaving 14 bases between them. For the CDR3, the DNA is TGTGCCAGCAGTGCCACCCGCAGCCCCTACGAGCAGTACTTC. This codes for CASSATRSPYEQYF. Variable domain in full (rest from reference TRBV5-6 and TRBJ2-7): DAGVTQSPTHLIKTRGQQVTLRCSPKSGHDTVSWYQQALGQGPQFIFQYYEEEERQRGNFPDRFSGHQFPNYSSELNVNALLLGDSALYLCASSATRSPYEQYFGPGTRLTVT.